The rows below give T cell receptor beta chains drawn from one sample of a study of technical replicates of blood from a few donors. The method was immunoSEQ multiplex PCR; TCRdb's version includes in-frame clones alone and lacks a portion of them. This sample has about 14,000 clones, with 70% to 80% found just once. What was sequenced was PBMCs. These receptors came from a human donor in good health. Each CDR3 is given with its conserved first and last residue. Each record gives: V gene, clone size, J gene, D gene, CDR3 protein. The D gene is left open where the match is weak. Clone size is not always given. Where it is, it says once, few, many or a class for expanded clones.

>TRBV28|NA|TRBJ2-5|TRBD2
CASSLAGVAQETQYF
>TRBV27|NA|TRBJ1-4|NA
CASSSEGATNEKLFF
>TRBV6-4|NA|TRBJ2-1|NA
CASSDSARGMNEQFF
>TRBV18|NA|TRBJ2-5|NA
CASSPPSDQETQYF
>TRBV18|few|TRBJ2-7|TRBD2
CASSRTTSGGSYEQYF
>TRBV5-1|NA|TRBJ2-5|TRBD2
CASSLKAGGTLGDQYF
>TRBV7-6|NA|TRBJ2-1|TRBD2
CASSPSNSGRAHNEQFF
>TRBV5-1|NA|TRBJ1-1|NA
CASSLEKGGTEAFF
>TRBV4-1|NA|TRBJ2-5|TRBD2
CASSQPGAGGETQYF
>TRBV10-1|NA|TRBJ2-3|TRBD1
CASSAGTGQYF
>TRBV25-1|NA|TRBJ2-2|TRBD2
CASSESGVNTGELFF
>TRBV6-5|NA|TRBJ2-5|TRBD2
CASSYSGLAGGETQYF
>TRBV6-5|NA|TRBJ2-7|TRBD2
CAVRSTSGSSYEQYF
>TRBV7-9|medium-sized|TRBJ2-7|TRBD1
CASSLGQGFAEQYF
>TRBV6-6|NA|TRBJ2-7|NA
CASSYGAGASYEQYF
>TRBV11-2|NA|TRBJ2-7|NA
CASSLGPDKTYEQYF
>TRBV10-3|NA|TRBJ2-5|TRBD1
CAISPGVGQGQETQYF
>TRBV27|NA|TRBJ2-3|NA
CASSVFTGKGTDTQYF
>TRBV28|NA|TRBJ2-4|TRBD2
CASSGTGGPSDIQYF
>TRBV7-9|NA|TRBJ1-1|NA
CASSLAGQKGAFF
>TRBV7-8|NA|TRBJ2-1|TRBD1
CASSSTGTGDNEQFF
>TRBV7-9|NA|TRBJ2-1|NA
CASSLGKGEGGNEQFF
>TRBV29-1|NA|TRBJ1-5|NA
CSVSELGQDQPQHF